These T cell receptor beta chains were read from a single sample in a study of radiation and T cells in renal cell carcinoma. Sequencing used immunoSEQ multiplex PCR; TCRdb keeps in-frame clones, though not all of them. In the table there are fewer than 200,000 clones, 88% of which are singletons. The source was blood, collected from a patient whose treatment included radiotherapy and nephrectomy. These receptors were obtained from a woman between 45 and 65 years old with renal cell carcinoma. CDR3s include the opening cysteine and the closing phenylalanine or tryptophan. The D gene is left open where the match is weak. Expanded clones are given a class, and other clones once, few, many or no size at all.

V: TRBV7-8
J: TRBJ2-5
D: .
size: .
CDR3: CASSFFGDVETQYF
DNA: TGTGCCAGCAGCTTTTTTGGAGACGTAGAGACCCAGTACTTC

V: TRBV6-4
J: TRBJ1-2
D: .
size: .
CDR3: CASSAETGSYGYTF
DNA: TGTGCCAGCAGTGCCGAAACAGGGTCCTATGGCTACACCTTC

V: TRBV18
J: TRBJ1-2
D: .
size: .
CDR3: CASSYGSQRYGYTF
DNA: TGTGCCAGCTCGTACGGGTCGCAGCGCTATGGCTACACCTTC

V: TRBV13
J: TRBJ2-1
D: .
size: .
CDR3: CASSRSQITRSYNEQFF
DNA: TGTGCCAGCAGCCGGTCCCAGATAACCAGATCCTACAATGAGCAGTTCTTC

V: TRBV4-1
J: TRBJ2-2
D: TRBD2
size: .
CDR3: CASSQLGLAGVLGELFF
DNA: TGCGCCAGCAGCCAACTCGGACTAGCGGGGGTCCTCGGGGAGCTGTTTTTT

V: TRBV6-1
J: TRBJ1-1
D: .
size: few
CDR3: CASSEQGGSTEAFF
DNA: TGTGCCAGCAGTGAACAGGGAGGAAGCACTGAAGCTTTCTTT

V: TRBV9
J: TRBJ2-2
D: .
size: .
CDR3: CASSVRTGDTGELFF
DNA: TGTGCCAGCAGCGTCCGGACGGGAGACACCGGGGAGCTGTTTTTT

V: TRBV5-4
J: TRBJ2-6
D: TRBD1
size: few
CDR3: CASSLGQGLVSGANVLTF
DNA: TGTGCCAGCAGCTTGGGACAGGGTCTTGTTTCTGGGGCCAACGTCCTGACTTTC

V: TRBV6-6
J: TRBJ1-2
D: TRBD1
size: .
CDR3: CASSLHDRVLGYTF
DNA: TGTGCCAGCAGTTTACATGACAGGGTTCTTGGCTACACCTTC

V: TRBV9
J: TRBJ1-2
D: .
size: .
CDR3: CASSGPGAGPYGYTF
DNA: TGTGCCAGCAGCGGTCCGGGGGCGGGGCCCTATGGCTACACCTTC

V: TRBV28
J: TRBJ2-7
D: .
size: .
CDR3: CASSFQTLYEQYF
DNA: TGTGCCAGCAGTTTCCAGACCCTCTACGAGCAGTACTTC

V: TRBV9
J: TRBJ1-2
D: TRBD1
size: few
CDR3: CASSVATGGGYTF
DNA: TGTGCCAGCAGCGTGGCGACAGGGGGAGGCTACACCTTC

V: TRBV30
J: TRBJ1-4
D: .
size: once
CDR3: CAWTPGPLNEKLFF
DNA: TGTGCCTGGACACCGGGACCCCTGAATGAAAAACTGTTTTTT

V: TRBV19
J: TRBJ2-2
D: .
size: .
CDR3: CASSPDGGLTGELFF
DNA: TGTGCCAGTAGTCCCGACGGAGGGCTCACCGGGGAGCTGTTTTTT

V: TRBV7-9
J: TRBJ2-3
D: .
size: .
CDR3: CASSFGAATDTQYF
DNA: TGTGCCAGCAGCTTCGGGGCCGCGACGGATACGCAGTATTTT

V: TRBV7-9
J: TRBJ2-5
D: .
size: .
CDR3: CASSPFHFGGEEETQYF
DNA: TGTGCCAGCAGCCCCTTCCATTTTGGTGGGGAGGAAGAGACCCAGTACTTC

V: TRBV5-5
J: TRBJ1-3
D: .
size: .
CDR3: CASSLGTSGNTIYF
DNA: TGTGCCAGCAGCCTAGGGACCTCTGGAAACACCATATATTTT

V: TRBV6-1
J: TRBJ1-4
D: .
size: .
CDR3: CASSEASDRQRF
DNA: TGTGCCAGCAGTGAAGCCTCCGACAGGCAAAGGTTT

V: TRBV5-4
J: TRBJ2-6
D: .
size: once
CDR3: CASSAEAKHRGGANVLTF
DNA: TGTGCCAGCAGCGCGGAGGCGAAACATAGGGGTGGGGCCAACGTCCTGACTTTC

V: TRBV5-1
J: TRBJ1-2
D: .
size: once
CDR3: CASSPSRDYGYTF
DNA: TGCGCCAGCAGCCCCTCCAGAGACTATGGCTACACCTTC

V: TRBV7-6
J: TRBJ1-1
D: .
size: few
CDR3: CASSPRGGWGTEAFF
DNA: TGTGCCAGCAGCCCGCGGGGGGGATGGGGCACTGAAGCTTTCTTT

V: TRBV7-2
J: TRBJ2-7
D: .
size: .
CDR3: CASSLRQGGYEQYF
DNA: TGTGCCAGCAGCTTAAGGCAGGGGGGGTACGAGCAGTACTTC

V: TRBV9
J: TRBJ1-6
D: TRBD1
size: .
CDR3: CASSVGTGSSPLHF
DNA: TGTGCCAGCAGCGTGGGGACAGGGTCTTCACCCCTCCACTTT

V: TRBV14
J: TRBJ1-2
D: .
size: .
CDR3: CASSEQGNYGYTF
DNA: TGTGCCAGCAGCGAGCAGGGTAACTATGGCTACACCTTC

V: TRBV10-3
J: TRBJ2-3
D: TRBD1
size: .
CDR3: CAISRTGTTDTQYF
DNA: TGTGCCATCAGCCGGACAGGGACCACAGATACGCAGTATTTT

V: TRBV7-9
J: TRBJ1-4
D: .
size: .
CDR3: CASSLGGSTNEKLFF
DNA: TGTGCCAGCAGCTTAGGGGGCTCGACTAATGAAAAACTGTTTTTT

V: TRBV11-2
J: TRBJ1-1
D: .
size: .
CDR3: CASSLPGNTEAFF
DNA: TGTGCCAGCAGCTTACCCGGGAACACTGAAGCTTTCTTT

V: TRBV19
J: TRBJ2-5
D: .
size: once
CDR3: CASSVRGAAQETQYF
DNA: TGTGCCAGTAGTGTCCGGGGGGCAGCTCAAGAGACCCAGTACTTC

V: TRBV25-1
J: TRBJ1-1
D: .
size: .
CDR3: CASSESLAGASASAFF
DNA: TGTGCCAGCAGTGAATCCCTGGCAGGGGCGTCTGCTAGCGCTTTCTTT

V: TRBV19
J: TRBJ1-2
D: .
size: .
CDR3: CASSSQENYGYTF
DNA: TGTGCCAGTAGTAGTCAGGAAAACTATGGCTACACCTTC

V: TRBV5-5
J: TRBJ1-1
D: .
size: .
CDR3: CASSLLSGVTEAFF
DNA: TGTGCCAGCAGCTTGCTCTCCGGGGTCACTGAAGCTTTCTTT

V: TRBV7-2
J: TRBJ2-5
D: TRBD2
size: .
CDR3: CASSRLGTSGGSQETQYF
DNA: TGTGCCAGCAGCCGTTTAGGGACTAGCGGGGGATCACAAGAGACCCAGTACTTC

V: TRBV7-9
J: TRBJ2-2
D: TRBD1
size: .
CDR3: CASSTGGTNTGELFF
DNA: TGTGCCAGCAGTACAGGGGGCACGAACACCGGGGAGCTGTTTTTT

V: TRBV11-2
J: TRBJ2-3
D: TRBD2
size: .
CDR3: CASSLETGGPTDTQYF
DNA: TGTGCCAGCAGCTTAGAGACGGGGGGGCCCACAGATACGCAGTATTTT

V: TRBV4-3
J: TRBJ1-2
D: .
size: .
CDR3: CASSQGKGSRYGYTF
DNA: TGCGCCAGCAGCCAAGGGAAGGGCAGCCGCTATGGCTACACCTTC

V: TRBV7-9
J: TRBJ1-5
D: .
size: .
CDR3: CASSPGGGNQPQHF
DNA: TGTGCCAGCAGCCCGGGGGGCGGCAATCAGCCCCAGCATTTT

V: TRBV6-5
J: TRBJ1-2
D: .
size: .
CDR3: CASSYDSSLNYGYTF
DNA: TGTGCCAGCAGTTACGACAGCTCTCTTAACTATGGCTACACCTTC

V: TRBV5-1
J: TRBJ2-1
D: TRBD1
size: .
CDR3: CASSSSGQPPYNEQFF
DNA: TGCGCCAGCAGCTCGTCGGGACAGCCCCCCTACAATGAGCAGTTCTTC

V: TRBV5-6
J: TRBJ2-2
D: .
size: .
CDR3: CASRRASLGPTGELFF
DNA: TGTGCCAGCAGGAGAGCCTCACTTGGACCGACGGGGGAGCTGTTTTTT

V: TRBV4-3
J: TRBJ2-1
D: .
size: .
CDR3: CASSQAEARGEQFF
DNA: TGCGCCAGCAGCCAAGCGGAAGCGCGAGGGGAGCAGTTCTTC

V: TRBV7-6
J: TRBJ2-7
D: .
size: .
CDR3: CASSLETGLREYEQYF
DNA: TGTGCCAGCAGCTTAGAGACGGGGCTCCGGGAATACGAGCAGTACTTC

V: TRBV7-9
J: TRBJ2-7
D: TRBD1
size: .
CDR3: CASSPRTGESSYEQYF
DNA: TGTGCCAGCAGCCCAAGAACAGGGGAAAGCTCCTACGAGCAGTACTTC

V: TRBV18
J: TRBJ1-2
D: .
size: .
CDR3: CASSPAGPTVYGYTF
DNA: TGTGCCAGCTCACCAGCGGGACCGACCGTTTATGGCTACACCTTC

V: TRBV4-1
J: TRBJ2-5
D: .
size: .
CDR3: CASSQTRVSQTETQYF
DNA: TGCGCCAGCAGCCAAACCCGGGTGAGCCAGACGGAGACCCAGTACTTC

V: TRBV19
J: TRBJ1-5
D: .
size: .
CDR3: CASSIVGGGAGNQPQHF
DNA: TGTGCCAGTAGTATAGTGGGCGGGGGCGCGGGCAATCAGCCCCAGCATTTT

V: TRBV6-5
J: TRBJ1-3
D: TRBD1
size: .
CDR3: CASSPTGNTIYF
DNA: TGTGCCAGCAGCCCGACAGGGAACACCATATATTTT

V: TRBV10-1
J: TRBJ1-1
D: .
size: few
CDR3: CASSDLTENTEAFF
DNA: TGCGCCAGCAGTGACCTGACAGAGAACACTGAAGCTTTCTTT

V: TRBV23-1
J: TRBJ2-3
D: .
size: once
CDR3: CAKRRGRSTDTQYF
DNA: TGCGCCAAGCGGAGGGGGAGGAGCACAGATACGCAGTATTTT

V: TRBV7-8
J: TRBJ2-7
D: TRBD1
size: .
CDR3: CASSPRTGGFEQYF
DNA: TGTGCCAGCAGCCCGAGGACAGGGGGGTTCGAGCAGTACTTC

V: TRBV10-3
J: TRBJ2-7
D: .
size: .
CDR3: CAISESDRQARYEQYF
DNA: TGTGCCATCAGTGAGTCGGATAGACAGGCCCGCTACGAGCAGTACTTC

V: TRBV5-1
J: TRBJ1-5
D: .
size: .
CDR3: CASSLSGGADQPQHF
DNA: TGCGCCAGCAGCTTGAGCGGGGGCGCGGATCAGCCCCAGCATTTT

V: TRBV12-5
J: TRBJ1-1
D: .
size: .
CDR3: CASGLRNTEAFF
DNA: TGTGCTAGTGGTTTGCGAAACACTGAAGCTTTCTTT

V: TRBV25-1
J: TRBJ2-3
D: .
size: once
CDR3: CASSEYKAYTDTQYF
DNA: TGTGCCAGCAGTGAATATAAGGCCTACACAGATACGCAGTATTTT